Listed below are T cell receptor beta chains from one sample, sequenced in a study of regulatory T cells in long-lasting Graves disease. TCRdb redid the calling of the multiplex PCR reads with MiXCR, one entry per CDR3 protein. The repertoire holds about 200,000 distinct CDR3 sequences, with approximately 20% as singletons. Sequencing used peripheral blood mononuclear cells (PBMCs), obtained at new diagnosis, from a patient treated with antithyroid drugs. The receptors come from a female donor with Graves disease. Each CDR3 is given with its conserved first and last residue. The D gene is left open where the match is weak. A row's size may be missing; if present it is once, few, many or a size class.

v_gene	j_gene	d_gene	abundance	CDR3nt	CDR3aa
TRBV12-3/TRBV12-4	TRBJ2-5	TRBD1	many	TGTGCCAGCAGTCAAGGACAGGAAGAGACCCAGTACTTC	CASSQGQEETQYF
TRBV14	TRBJ2-3	TRBD1	many	TGTGCCAGCAGCCAAGATAGGCAGGGGGCAGATACGCAGTATTTT	CASSQDRQGADTQYF
TRBV20-1	TRBJ1-1	NA	NA	TGCAGTGCTAGGGGGGCAGGGCGCACTGAAGCTTTCTTT	CSARGAGRTEAFF
TRBV29-1	TRBJ2-1	NA	many	TGCAGCGTTGAGATCCGTTCCAATGAGCAGTTCTTC	CSVEIRSNEQFF
TRBV3-1	TRBJ1-4	TRBD1	many	TGTGCCAGCAGCCCGGGACAGTTTCTTGAAAAACTGTTTTTT	CASSPGQFLEKLFF
TRBV2	TRBJ1-2	NA	NA	TGTGCCAGCAGTGAAGCGGCCGGTAACAGTCCTGGCTACACCTTC	CASSEAAGNSPGYTF
TRBV30	TRBJ1-5	NA	many	TGTGCCTGGAGTGTACGGGGGGATCAGCCCCAGCATTTT	CAWSVRGDQPQHF
TRBV20-1	TRBJ1-1	TRBD1	many	TGCAGTGCTAGAGATAGGACACGGGACAGGGGGGTTGGAGCTTTCTTT	CSARDRTRDRGVGAFF
TRBV24-1	TRBJ1-2	TRBD1	many	TGTGCCACCAGTGATGCGGGACAGGGCGGCTACACCTTC	CATSDAGQGGYTF
TRBV3-1	TRBJ1-1	NA	many	TGTGCCAGCAGACATCGACTGGGGACCGAGAACACTGAAGCTTTCTTT	CASRHRLGTENTEAFF
TRBV6-1	TRBJ2-3	NA	many	TGTGCCAGCAGTAAAGACACAGATACGCAGTATTTT	CASSKDTDTQYF
TRBV24-1	TRBJ2-2	NA	few	TGTGCCACCAGTAAGGGGGCCGGGGAGCTGTTTTTT	CATSKGAGELFF
TRBV28	TRBJ1-5	TRBD1	many	TGTGCCAGCAGCTCGACAGGGGTCAGCAATCAGCCCCAGCATTTT	CASSSTGVSNQPQHF
TRBV30	TRBJ1-1	TRBD1	NA	TGTGCCTCCAGGGACAGGGGTAACACTGAAGCTTTCTTT	CASRDRGNTEAFF
TRBV12-3/TRBV12-4	TRBJ2-7	NA	many	TGTGCCAGCAGCAAACTTGGCTCCTACGAGCAGTACTTC	CASSKLGSYEQYF
TRBV19	TRBJ2-1	NA	many	TGTGCCAGTAGTATTAACAGCCTCAATGAGCAGTTCTTC	CASSINSLNEQFF
TRBV10-3	TRBJ2-1	NA	many	TGTGCCATCAGTGCAACTAGCAATGAGCAGTTCTTC	CAISATSNEQFF
TRBV20-1	TRBJ1-1	TRBD1	many	TGCAGTTCCAGATCAGGGGGCCCGAACACTGAAGCTTTCTTT	CSSRSGGPNTEAFF
TRBV6-1	TRBJ1-2	NA	many	TGTGCCAGCATCCGGGAGGAGGACTATGGCTACACCTTC	CASIREEDYGYTF
TRBV9	TRBJ2-5	NA	many	TGTGCCAGCAGCGTACACGGGAGCGGGGAGACCCAGTACTTC	CASSVHGSGETQYF
TRBV5-6	TRBJ2-2	NA	NA	TGTGCCAGCAGCTTGGGTCGAGCGGAATACACCGGGGAGCTGTTTTTT	CASSLGRAEYTGELFF
TRBV30	TRBJ2-7	TRBD1	many	TGTGCCTGGGAACGGGACAGGGGGTCCTACGAGCAGTACTTC	CAWERDRGSYEQYF
TRBV19	TRBJ2-3	NA	many	TGTGCCAGTAGCGTCCAATCAGGGTCAGATACGCAGTATTTT	CASSVQSGSDTQYF
TRBV7-2	TRBJ2-1	NA	many	TGTGCCAGCAGCTTAGTATGGGACAATGAGCAGTTCTTC	CASSLVWDNEQFF
TRBV2	TRBJ2-3	TRBD2	few	TGTGCCAGCAGCCAAGATAGAGCGGGAGATGCAGATACGCAGTATTTT	CASSQDRAGDADTQYF
TRBV12-3/TRBV12-4	TRBJ2-7	NA	many	TGTGCCAGCAGTTTCCGGGCCCCGAGCTCCTACGAGCAGTACTTC	CASSFRAPSSYEQYF
TRBV9	TRBJ2-7	TRBD1	NA	TGTGCCAGCAGCGGTACCGGGACAGGGGTCGTGCAGTACTTC	CASSGTGTGVVQYF
TRBV7-2	TRBJ2-2	TRBD2	many	TGTGCCAGCAGCCGGACTAGCGGGAACACCGGGGAGCTGTTTTTT	CASSRTSGNTGELFF
TRBV4-2	TRBJ2-5	NA	NA	TGTGCCAGCAGCCTGACAGGAGTGGAGACCCAGTACTTC	CASSLTGVETQYF
TRBV5-1	TRBJ2-7	TRBD1	many	TGCGCCAGCAGCTTAGCAGCCGGAGACAGGGGTTACGAGCAGTACTTC	CASSLAAGDRGYEQYF
TRBV5-8	TRBJ2-1	NA	many	TGTGCCAGCAGCTCCCAAGACGTCTACAATGAGCAGTTCTTC	CASSSQDVYNEQFF
TRBV5-1	TRBJ1-2	NA	many	TGCGCCAGCAGCTTGGATGCGGGTAATCCTATGGGCTACACCTTC	CASSLDAGNPMGYTF
TRBV13	TRBJ2-1	TRBD2	many	TGTGCCAGCAGCTTCGGTAGCGGGAGGGCCTATGAGCAGTTCTTC	CASSFGSGRAYEQFF
TRBV20-1	TRBJ2-1	TRBD2	NA	TGCAGTTCTGCCGGGACTAGCGCCGGTGAGCAGTTCTTC	CSSAGTSAGEQFF
TRBV28	TRBJ1-6	NA	many	TGTGCCAGCAGTCCCCGACCTCCGGGGACCCTCCACTTT	CASSPRPPGTLHF
TRBV6-5	TRBJ2-2	TRBD1	many	TGTGCCAGCAGTTACAGGACAGGCTCGAACACCGGGGAGCTGTTTTTT	CASSYRTGSNTGELFF
TRBV12-3/TRBV12-4	TRBJ1-2	NA	many	TGTGCCAGCAGTTCGCGTGCCAGGGGATTTGGCTACACCTTC	CASSSRARGFGYTF
TRBV2	TRBJ2-5	NA	NA	TGTGCCAGCAGTGCTGCGGGGACCGGGAAGACCCAGTACTTC	CASSAAGTGKTQYF
TRBV7-3	TRBJ1-2	NA	many	TGTGCCAGCAGCCCCAACCCGGCCGCGAATGGCTACACCTTC	CASSPNPAANGYTF
TRBV19	TRBJ2-3	NA	many	TGTGCCAGTAGTCCATGGACTATCACTAGCACAGATACGCAGTATTTT	CASSPWTITSTDTQYF
TRBV28	TRBJ2-5	TRBD2	few	TGTGCCAGCAGTTCCCTGGGACTAGCGGGAGGGCCGAAGCAAGAGACCCAGTACTTC	CASSSLGLAGGPKQETQYF
TRBV4-2	TRBJ1-1	NA	many	TGTGCCAGTGGACCGGCTCGGAACACTGAAGCTTTCTTT	CASGPARNTEAFF
TRBV6-1	TRBJ1-6	NA	many	TGTGCCAGCAGCCTCTTCGGAGAAAATTCACCCCTCCACTTT	CASSLFGENSPLHF
TRBV19	TRBJ1-2	NA	many	TGTGCCAGTAGTATAGACGGATTCCTCTATGGCTACACCTTC	CASSIDGFLYGYTF
TRBV12-3/TRBV12-4	TRBJ1-5	NA	many	TGTGCCAGCAGAACTAGCAATCAGCCCCAGCATTTT	CASRTSNQPQHF
TRBV29-1	TRBJ2-7	TRBD2	NA	TGCAGCGTTGGGGGGACTAGACCACAGTACTTC	CSVGGTRPQYF